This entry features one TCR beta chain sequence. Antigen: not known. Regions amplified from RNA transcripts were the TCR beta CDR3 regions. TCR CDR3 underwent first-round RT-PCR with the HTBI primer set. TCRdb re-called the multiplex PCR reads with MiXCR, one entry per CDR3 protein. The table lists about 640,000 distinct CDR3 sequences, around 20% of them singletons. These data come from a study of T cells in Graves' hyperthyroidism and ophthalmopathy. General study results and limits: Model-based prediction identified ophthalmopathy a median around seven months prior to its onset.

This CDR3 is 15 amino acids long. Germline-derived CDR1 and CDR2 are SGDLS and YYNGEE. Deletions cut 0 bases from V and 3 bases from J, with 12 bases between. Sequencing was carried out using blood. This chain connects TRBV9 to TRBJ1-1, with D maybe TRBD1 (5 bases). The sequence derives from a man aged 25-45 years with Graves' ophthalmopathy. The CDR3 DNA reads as TGTGCCAGCAGCGTAGAGGGGACGAGGGACACTGAAGCTTTCTTT. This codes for CASSVEGTRDTEAFF.